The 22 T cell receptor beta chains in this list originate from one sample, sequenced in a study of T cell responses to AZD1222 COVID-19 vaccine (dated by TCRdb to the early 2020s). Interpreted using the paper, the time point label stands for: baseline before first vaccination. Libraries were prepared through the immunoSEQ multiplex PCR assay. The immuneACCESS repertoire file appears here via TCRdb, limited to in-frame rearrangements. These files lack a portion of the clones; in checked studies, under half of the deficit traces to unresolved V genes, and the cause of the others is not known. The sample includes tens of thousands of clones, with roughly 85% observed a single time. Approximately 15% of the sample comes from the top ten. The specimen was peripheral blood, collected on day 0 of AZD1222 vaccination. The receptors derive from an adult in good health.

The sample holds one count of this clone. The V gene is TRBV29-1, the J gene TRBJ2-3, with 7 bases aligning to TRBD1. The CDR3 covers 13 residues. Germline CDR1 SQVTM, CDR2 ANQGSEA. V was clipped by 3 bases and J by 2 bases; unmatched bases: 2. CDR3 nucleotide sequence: TGCAGCGTTGATAAGGGGGCCACAGATACGCAGTATTTT. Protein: CSVDKGATDTQYF.

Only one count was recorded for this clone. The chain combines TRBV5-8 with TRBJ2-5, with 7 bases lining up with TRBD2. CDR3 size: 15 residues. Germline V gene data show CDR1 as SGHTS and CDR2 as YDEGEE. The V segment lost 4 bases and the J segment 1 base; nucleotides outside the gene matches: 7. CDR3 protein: CASSPRWGGQETQYF. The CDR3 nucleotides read TGTGCCAGCAGCCCCCGGTGGGGGGGCCAAGAGACCCAGTACTTC.

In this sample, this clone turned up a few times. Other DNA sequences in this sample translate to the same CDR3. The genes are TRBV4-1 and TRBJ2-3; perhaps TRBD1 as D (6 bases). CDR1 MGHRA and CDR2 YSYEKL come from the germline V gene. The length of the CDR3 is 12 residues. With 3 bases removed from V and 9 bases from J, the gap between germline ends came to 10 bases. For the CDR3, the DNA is TGCGCCAGCAGCCAGACAGGAGACACGCAGTATTTT. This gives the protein CASSQTGDTQYF.

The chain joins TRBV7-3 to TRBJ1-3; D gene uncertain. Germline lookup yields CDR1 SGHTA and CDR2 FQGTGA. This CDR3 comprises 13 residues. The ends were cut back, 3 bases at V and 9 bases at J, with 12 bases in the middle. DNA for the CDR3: TGTGCCAGCAGCTTGGATCCCGGCGGCACCATATATTTT. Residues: CASSLDPGGTIYF.

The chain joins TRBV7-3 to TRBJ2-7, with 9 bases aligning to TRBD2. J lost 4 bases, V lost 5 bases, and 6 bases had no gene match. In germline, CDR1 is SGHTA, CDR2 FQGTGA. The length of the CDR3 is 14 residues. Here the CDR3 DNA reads TGTGCCAGCAGCCCGGGACTAGCAAGTTACGAGCAGTACTTC. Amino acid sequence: CASSPGLASYEQYF.

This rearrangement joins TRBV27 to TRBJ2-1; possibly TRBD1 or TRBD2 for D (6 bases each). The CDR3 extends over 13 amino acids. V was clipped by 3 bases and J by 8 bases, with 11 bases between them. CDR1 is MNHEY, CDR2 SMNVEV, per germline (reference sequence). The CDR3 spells CASSFLEGDEQFF. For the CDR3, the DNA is TGTGCCAGCAGTTTCTTGGAGGGGGATGAGCAGTTCTTC.

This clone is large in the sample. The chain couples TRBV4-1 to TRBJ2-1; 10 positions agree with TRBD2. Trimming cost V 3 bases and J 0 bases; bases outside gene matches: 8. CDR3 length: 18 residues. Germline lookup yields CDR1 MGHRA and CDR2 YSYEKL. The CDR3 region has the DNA TGCGCCAGCAGCCACATCCTAGCGGGGGAAAGCTCCTACAATGAGCAGTTCTTC. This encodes CASSHILAGESSYNEQFF.

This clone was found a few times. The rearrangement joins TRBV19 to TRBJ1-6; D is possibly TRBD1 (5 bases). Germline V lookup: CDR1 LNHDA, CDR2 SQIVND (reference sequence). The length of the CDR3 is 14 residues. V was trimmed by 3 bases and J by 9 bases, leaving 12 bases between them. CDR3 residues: CASSIGGVGSPLHF. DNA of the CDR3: TGTGCCAGTAGTATTGGAGGGGTCGGTTCACCCCTCCACTTT.

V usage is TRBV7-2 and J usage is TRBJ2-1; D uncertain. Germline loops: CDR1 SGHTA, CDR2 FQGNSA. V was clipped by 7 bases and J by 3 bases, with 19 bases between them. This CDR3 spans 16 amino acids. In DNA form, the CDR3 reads TGTGCCAGCACCGAGTCTTCGTCTTTGCTCTACAATGAGCAGTTCTTC. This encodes CASTESSSLLYNEQFF.

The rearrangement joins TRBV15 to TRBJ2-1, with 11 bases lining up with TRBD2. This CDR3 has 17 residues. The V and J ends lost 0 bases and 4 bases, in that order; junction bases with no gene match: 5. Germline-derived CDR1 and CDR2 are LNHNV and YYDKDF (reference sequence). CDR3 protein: CATSRDQLAGGYNEQFF. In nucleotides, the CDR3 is TGTGCCACCAGCAGAGATCAGCTAGCGGGGGGATACAATGAGCAGTTCTTC. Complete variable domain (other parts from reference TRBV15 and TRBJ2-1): DAMVIQNPRYQVTQFGKPVTLSCSQTLNHNVMYWYQQKSSQAPKLLFHYYDKDFNNEADTPDNFQSRRPNTSFCFLDIRSPGLGDTAMYLCATSRDQLAGGYNEQFFGPGTRLTVL.

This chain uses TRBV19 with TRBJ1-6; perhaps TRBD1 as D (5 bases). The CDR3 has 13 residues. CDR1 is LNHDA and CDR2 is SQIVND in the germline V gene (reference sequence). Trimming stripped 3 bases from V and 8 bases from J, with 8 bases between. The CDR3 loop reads CASSISRDSPLHF. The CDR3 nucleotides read TGTGCCAGTAGTATTTCCAGGGATTCACCCCTCCACTTT.

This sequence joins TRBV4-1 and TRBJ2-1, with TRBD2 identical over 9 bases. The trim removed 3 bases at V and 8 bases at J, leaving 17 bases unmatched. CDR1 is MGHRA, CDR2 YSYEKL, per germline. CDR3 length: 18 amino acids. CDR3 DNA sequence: TGCGCCAGCAGCCATTTGGGGCGGAAGAGAGCGGGGGGAGATGAGCAGTTCTTC. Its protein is CASSHLGRKRAGGDEQFF.

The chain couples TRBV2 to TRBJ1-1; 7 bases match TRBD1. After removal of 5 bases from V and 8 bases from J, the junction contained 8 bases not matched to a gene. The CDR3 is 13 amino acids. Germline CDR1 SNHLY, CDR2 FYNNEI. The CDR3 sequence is CASSQQGPDEAFF. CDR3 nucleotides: TGTGCCAGCAGTCAACAGGGGCCCGACGAAGCTTTCTTT.

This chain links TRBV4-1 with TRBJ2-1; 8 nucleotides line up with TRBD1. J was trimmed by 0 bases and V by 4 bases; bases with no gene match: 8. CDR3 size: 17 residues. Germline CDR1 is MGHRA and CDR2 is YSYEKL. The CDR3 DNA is TGCGCCAGCAGCCCCGGGACAGGAGGGAGCTCCTACAATGAGCAGTTCTTC. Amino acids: CASSPGTGGSSYNEQFF.

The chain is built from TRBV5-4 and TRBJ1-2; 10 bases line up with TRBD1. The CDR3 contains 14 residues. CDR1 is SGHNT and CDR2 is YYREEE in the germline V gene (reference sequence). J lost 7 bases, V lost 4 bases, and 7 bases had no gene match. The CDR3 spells CASSPTGGAVGYTF. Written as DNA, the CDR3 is TGTGCCAGCAGCCCGACAGGGGGCGCGGTTGGCTACACCTTC.

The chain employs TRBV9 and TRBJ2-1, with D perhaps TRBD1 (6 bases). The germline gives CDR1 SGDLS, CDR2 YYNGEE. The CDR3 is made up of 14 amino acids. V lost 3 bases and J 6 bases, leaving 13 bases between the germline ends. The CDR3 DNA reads TGTGCCAGCAGCGGCACCACAGGGTCCAATGAGCAGTTCTTC. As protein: CASSGTTGSNEQFF. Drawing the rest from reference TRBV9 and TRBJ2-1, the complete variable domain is DSGVTQTPKHLITATGQRVTLRCSPRSGDLSVYWYQQSLDQGLQFLIQYYNGEERAKGNILERFSAQQFPDLHSELNLSSLELGDSALYFCASSGTTGSNEQFFGPGTRLTVL.

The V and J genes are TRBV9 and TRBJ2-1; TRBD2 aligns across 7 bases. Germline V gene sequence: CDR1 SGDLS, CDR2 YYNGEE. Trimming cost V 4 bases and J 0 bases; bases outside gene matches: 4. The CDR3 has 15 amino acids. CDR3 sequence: CASSPRLASYNEQFF. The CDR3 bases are TGTGCCAGCAGCCCCCGACTAGCCTCCTACAATGAGCAGTTCTTC.

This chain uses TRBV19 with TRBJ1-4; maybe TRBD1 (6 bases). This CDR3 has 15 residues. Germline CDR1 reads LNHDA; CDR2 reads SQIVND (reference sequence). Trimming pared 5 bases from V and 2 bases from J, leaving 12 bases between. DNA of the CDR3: TGTGCCAGTAGTGAACAGGGTGGGACTAATGAAAAACTGTTTTTT. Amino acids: CASSEQGGTNEKLFF.

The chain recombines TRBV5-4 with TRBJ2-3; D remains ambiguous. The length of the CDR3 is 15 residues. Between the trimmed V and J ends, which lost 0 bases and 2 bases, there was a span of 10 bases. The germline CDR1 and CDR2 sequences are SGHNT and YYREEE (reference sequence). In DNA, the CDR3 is TGTGCCAGCAGCTTGGGAGTCGGTGACACAGATACGCAGTATTTT. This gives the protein CASSLGVGDTDTQYF. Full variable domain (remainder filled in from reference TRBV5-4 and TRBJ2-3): ETGVTQSPTHLIKTRGQQVTLRCSSQSGHNTVSWYQQALGQGPQFIFQYYREEENGRGNFPPRFSGLQFPNYSSELNVNALELDDSALYLCASSLGVGDTDTQYFGPGTRLTVL.

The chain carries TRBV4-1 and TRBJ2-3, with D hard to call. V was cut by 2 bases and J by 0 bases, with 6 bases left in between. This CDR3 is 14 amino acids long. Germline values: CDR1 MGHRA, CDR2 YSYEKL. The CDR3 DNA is TGCGCCAGCAGCCAAACTACTAGCACAGATACGCAGTATTTT. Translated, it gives CASSQTTSTDTQYF.

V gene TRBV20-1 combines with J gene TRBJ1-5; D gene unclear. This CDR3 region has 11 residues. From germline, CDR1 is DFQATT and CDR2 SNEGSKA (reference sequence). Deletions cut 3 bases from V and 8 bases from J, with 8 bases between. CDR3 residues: CSARAGEPQHF. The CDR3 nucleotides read TGCAGTGCTAGGGCTGGGGAGCCCCAGCATTTT.

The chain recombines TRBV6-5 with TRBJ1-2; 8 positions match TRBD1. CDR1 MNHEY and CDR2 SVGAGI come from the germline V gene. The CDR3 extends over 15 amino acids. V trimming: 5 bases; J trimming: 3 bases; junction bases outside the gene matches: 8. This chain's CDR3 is CASSLMTGDDYGYTF. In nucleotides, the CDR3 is TGTGCCAGCAGTCTAATGACAGGGGACGACTATGGCTACACCTTC.